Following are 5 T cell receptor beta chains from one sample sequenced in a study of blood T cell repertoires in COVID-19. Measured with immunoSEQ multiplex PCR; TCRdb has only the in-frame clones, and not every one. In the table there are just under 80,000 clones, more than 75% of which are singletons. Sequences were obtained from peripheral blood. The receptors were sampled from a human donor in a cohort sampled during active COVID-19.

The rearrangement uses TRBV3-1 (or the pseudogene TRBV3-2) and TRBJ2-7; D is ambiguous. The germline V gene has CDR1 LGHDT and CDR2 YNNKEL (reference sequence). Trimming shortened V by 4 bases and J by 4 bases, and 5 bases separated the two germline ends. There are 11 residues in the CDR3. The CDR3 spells CASSLQYEQYF. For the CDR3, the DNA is TGTGCCAGCAGCCTACAGTACGAGCAGTACTTC.

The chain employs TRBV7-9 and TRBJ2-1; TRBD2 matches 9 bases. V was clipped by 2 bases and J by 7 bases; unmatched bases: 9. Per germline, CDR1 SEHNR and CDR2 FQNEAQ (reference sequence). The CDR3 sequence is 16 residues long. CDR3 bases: TGTGCCAGCAGCTTATTAGCGGGGGCCCTTATAAATGAGCAGTTCTTC. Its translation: CASSLLAGALINEQFF.

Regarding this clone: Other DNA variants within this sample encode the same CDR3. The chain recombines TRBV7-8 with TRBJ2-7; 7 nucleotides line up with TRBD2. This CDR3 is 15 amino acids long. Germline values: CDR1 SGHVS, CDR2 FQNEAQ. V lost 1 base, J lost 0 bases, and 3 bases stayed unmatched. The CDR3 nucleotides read TGTGCCAGCAGCTTAGAGGGCGGGGGCTCCTACGAGCAGTACTTC. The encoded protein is CASSLEGGGSYEQYF.

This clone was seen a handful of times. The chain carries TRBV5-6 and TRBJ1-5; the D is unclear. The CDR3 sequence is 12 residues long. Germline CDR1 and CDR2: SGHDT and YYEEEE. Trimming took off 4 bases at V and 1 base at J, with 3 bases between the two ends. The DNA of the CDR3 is TGTGCCAGCAGCGTAAGCAATCAGCCCCAGCATTTT. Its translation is CASSVSNQPQHF.

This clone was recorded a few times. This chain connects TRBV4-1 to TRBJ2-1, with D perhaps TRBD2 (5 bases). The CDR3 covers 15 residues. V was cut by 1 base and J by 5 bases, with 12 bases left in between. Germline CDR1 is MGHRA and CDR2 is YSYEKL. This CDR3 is CASSQVGLGDNEQFF. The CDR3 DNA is TGCGCCAGCAGCCAAGTAGGCCTCGGGGACAATGAGCAGTTCTTC.